The sequence of this T cell receptor beta chain was determined in a study of glioma-infiltrating T cells. This clonotype was seen repeatedly, ten times or more. Amplification of TCR alpha and beta CDR3 regions from RNA used iRepertoire nested multiplex PCR. TCRdb re-called the multiplex PCR reads with MiXCR, one entry per CDR3 protein. This repertoire shows 85,000 to 110,000 distinct CDR3 sequences, less than 30% found once; its top ten account for less than 55%. What was sequenced was glioma tissue, nonneoplastic brain tissue, or PBMCs (not recorded which). The TCR sequence derives from a human donor with low-grade glioma or glioblastoma, undergoing nonglioma brain surgery, or in good health (not recorded which).

The CDR3 sequence is CASSPFGETQYF. The CDR3 DNA reads as TGTGCCAGCAGCCCGTTCGGAGAGACCCAGTACTTC. The V and J genes are TRBV14 and TRBJ2-5; D is ambiguous. Germline V CDR1 and CDR2: SGHDN, FVKESK. CDR3 length: 12 amino acids. Trimming removed 4 bases from V and 4 bases from J, with 7 bases in between.